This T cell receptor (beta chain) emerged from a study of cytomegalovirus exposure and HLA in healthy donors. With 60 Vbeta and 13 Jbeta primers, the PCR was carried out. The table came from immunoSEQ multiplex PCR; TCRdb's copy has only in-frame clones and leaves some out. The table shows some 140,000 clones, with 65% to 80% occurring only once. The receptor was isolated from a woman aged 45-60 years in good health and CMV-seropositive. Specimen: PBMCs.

CDR3 residues: CASTTADRGEKLFF. The CDR3 nucleotides read TGCGCCAGCACAACTGCAGACAGGGGTGAAAAACTGTTTTTT. V gene TRBV5-1 combines with J gene TRBJ1-4, with 8 bases identical to TRBD1. Germline V gene lookup returns CDR1 SGHRS and CDR2 YFSETQ. The V segment lost 6 bases and the J segment 7 bases; nucleotides outside the gene matches: 8. The CDR3 covers 14 residues.